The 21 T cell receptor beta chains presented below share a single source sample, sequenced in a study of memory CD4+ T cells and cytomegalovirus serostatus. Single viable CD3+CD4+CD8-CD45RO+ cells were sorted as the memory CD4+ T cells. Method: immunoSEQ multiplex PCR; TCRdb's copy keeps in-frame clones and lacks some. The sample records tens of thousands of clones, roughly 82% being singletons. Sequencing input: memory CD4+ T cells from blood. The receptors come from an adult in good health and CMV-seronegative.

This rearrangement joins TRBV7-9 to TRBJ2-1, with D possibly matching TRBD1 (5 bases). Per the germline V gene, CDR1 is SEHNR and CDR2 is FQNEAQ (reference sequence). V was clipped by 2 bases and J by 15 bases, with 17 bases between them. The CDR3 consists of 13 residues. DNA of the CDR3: TGTGCCAGCAGCTTACACAAGGAATCAAGGGGGTTCTTC. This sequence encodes CASSLHKESRGFF. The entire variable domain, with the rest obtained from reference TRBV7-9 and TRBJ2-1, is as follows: DTGVSQNPRHKITKRGQNVTFRCDPISEHNRLYWYRQTLGQGPEFLTYFQNEAQLEKSRLLSDRFSAERPKGSFSTLEIQRTEQGDSAMYLCASSLHKESRGFFGPGTRLTVL.

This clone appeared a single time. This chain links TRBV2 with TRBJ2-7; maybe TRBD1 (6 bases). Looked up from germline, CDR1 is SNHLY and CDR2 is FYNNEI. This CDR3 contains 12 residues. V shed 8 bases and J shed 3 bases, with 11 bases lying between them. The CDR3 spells CASRRTVYEQYF. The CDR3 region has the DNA TGTGCCAGCCGTCGGACAGTCTACGAGCAGTACTTC.

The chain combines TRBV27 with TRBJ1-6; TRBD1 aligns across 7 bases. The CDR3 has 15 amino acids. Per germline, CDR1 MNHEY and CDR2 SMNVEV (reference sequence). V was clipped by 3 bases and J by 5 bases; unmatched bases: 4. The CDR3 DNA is TGTGCCAGCAGTTTGAGACAGGGTGATAATTCACCCCTCCACTTT. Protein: CASSLRQGDNSPLHF.

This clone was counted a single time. CDR3 nucleotide sequence: TGTGCCTGGAGTGTGGGTATCCAGGGGGCGAGAGGCTACACCTTC. Amino acids: CAWSVGIQGARGYTF. The J gene is TRBJ1-2, the V gene TRBV30; TRBD1 agrees at 8 bases. Germline CDR1 reads GTSNPN; CDR2 reads SVGIG (reference sequence). J lost 8 bases, V lost 0 bases, and 11 bases had no gene match. The CDR3 sequence is 15 residues long.

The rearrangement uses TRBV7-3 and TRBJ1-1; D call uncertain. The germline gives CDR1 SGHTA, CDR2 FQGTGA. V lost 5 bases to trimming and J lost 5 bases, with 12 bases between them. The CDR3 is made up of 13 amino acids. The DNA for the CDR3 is TGTGCCAGCAGCCGAGTACGAGGTACTGAAGCTTTCTTT. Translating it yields CASSRVRGTEAFF.

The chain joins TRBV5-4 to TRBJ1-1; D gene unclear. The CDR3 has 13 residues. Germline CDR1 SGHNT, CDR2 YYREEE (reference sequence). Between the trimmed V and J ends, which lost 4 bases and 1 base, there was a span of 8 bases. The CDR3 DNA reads TGTGCCAGCAGCCGGCCCCCGAACACTGAAGCTTTCTTT. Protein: CASSRPPNTEAFF. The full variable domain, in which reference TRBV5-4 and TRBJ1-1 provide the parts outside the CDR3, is ETGVTQSPTHLIKTRGQQVTLRCSSQSGHNTVSWYQQALGQGPQFIFQYYREEENGRGNFPPRFSGLQFPNYSSELNVNALELDDSALYLCASSRPPNTEAFFGQGTRLTVV.

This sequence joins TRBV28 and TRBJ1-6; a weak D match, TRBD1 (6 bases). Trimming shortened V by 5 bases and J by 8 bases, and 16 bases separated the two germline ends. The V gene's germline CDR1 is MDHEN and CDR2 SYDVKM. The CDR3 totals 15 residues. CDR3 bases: TGTGCCAGCAGTGGTACAGGGACCTGGTATTCACCCCTCCACTTT. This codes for CASSGTGTWYSPLHF.

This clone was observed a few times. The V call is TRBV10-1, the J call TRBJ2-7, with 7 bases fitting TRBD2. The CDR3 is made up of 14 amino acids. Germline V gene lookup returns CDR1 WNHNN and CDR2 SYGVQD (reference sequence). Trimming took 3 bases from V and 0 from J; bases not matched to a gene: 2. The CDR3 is CASSERGVSYEQYF. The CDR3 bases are TGCGCCAGCAGTGAACGGGGGGTCTCCTACGAGCAGTACTTC.

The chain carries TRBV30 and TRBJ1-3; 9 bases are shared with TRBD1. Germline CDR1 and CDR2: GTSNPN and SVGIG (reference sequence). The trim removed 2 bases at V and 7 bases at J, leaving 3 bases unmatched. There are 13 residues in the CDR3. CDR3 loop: CAWSPGTGNTIYF. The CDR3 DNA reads TGTGCCTGGAGTCCCGGGACAGGGAACACCATATATTTT.

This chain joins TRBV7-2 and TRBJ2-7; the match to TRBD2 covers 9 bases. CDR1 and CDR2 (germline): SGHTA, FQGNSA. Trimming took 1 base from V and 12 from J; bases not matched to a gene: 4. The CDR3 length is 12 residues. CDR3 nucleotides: TGTGCCAGCAGCTTAGAGCGGGGGGCTGGGTACTTC. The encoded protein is CASSLERGAGYF.

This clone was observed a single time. CDR3 in amino acids: CASSYLTGISYEQYF. For the CDR3, the DNA is TGTGCCAGCAGCTACTTGACAGGGATCTCCTACGAGCAGTACTTC. The rearrangement joins TRBV11-2 to TRBJ2-7, with 7 bases identical to TRBD1. The junction had 6 bases not matched to a gene; V was cut back by 4 bases and J by 0 bases. The germline V gene has CDR1 SGHAT and CDR2 FQNNGV. The CDR3 loop spans 15 amino acids.

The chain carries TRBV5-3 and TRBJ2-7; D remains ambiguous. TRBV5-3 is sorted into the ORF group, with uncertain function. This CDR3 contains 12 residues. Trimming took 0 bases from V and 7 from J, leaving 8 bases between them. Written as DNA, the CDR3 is TGTGCCAGAAGCTTGGGGTCTTGGGAGCAGTACTTC. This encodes CARSLGSWEQYF.

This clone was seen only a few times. In DNA form, the CDR3 reads TGTGCCAGATACTGGGAGGAAAGAAGCTCCTACGAGCAGTACTTC. It yields the protein CARYWEERSSYEQYF. The gene calls are TRBV19 and TRBJ2-7, with D possibly matching TRBD2 (6 bases). Per the germline V gene, CDR1 is LNHDA and CDR2 is SQIVND (reference sequence). V was shortened by 9 bases and J by 0 bases, with 18 bases between the two germline ends. The CDR3 covers 15 residues.

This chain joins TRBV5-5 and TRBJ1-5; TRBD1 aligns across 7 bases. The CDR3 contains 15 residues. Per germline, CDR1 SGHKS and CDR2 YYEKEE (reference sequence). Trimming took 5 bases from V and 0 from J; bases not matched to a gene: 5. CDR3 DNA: TGTGCCAGCAGGTTAACAGGGGATAGCAATCAGCCCCAGCATTTT. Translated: CASRLTGDSNQPQHF.

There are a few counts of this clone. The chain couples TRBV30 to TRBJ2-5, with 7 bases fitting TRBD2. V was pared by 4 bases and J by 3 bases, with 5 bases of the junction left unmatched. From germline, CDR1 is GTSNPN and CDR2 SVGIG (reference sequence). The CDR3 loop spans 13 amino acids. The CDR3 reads CAWTGTIKETQYF. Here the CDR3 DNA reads TGTGCCTGGACCGGGACTATAAAAGAGACCCAGTACTTC.

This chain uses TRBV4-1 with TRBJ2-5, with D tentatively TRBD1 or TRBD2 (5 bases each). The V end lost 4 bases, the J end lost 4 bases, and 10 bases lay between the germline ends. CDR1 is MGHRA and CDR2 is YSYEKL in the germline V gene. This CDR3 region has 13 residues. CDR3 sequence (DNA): TGCGCCAGCAGCCGAGCTGGGGGAGAGACCCAGTACTTC. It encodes CASSRAGGETQYF.

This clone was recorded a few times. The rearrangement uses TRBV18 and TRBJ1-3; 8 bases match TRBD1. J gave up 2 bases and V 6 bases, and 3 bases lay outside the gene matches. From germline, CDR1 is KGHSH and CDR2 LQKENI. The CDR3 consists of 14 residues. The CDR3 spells CASSRDRTGNTIYF. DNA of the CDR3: TGTGCCAGCTCTCGGGACAGGACTGGAAACACCATATATTTT.

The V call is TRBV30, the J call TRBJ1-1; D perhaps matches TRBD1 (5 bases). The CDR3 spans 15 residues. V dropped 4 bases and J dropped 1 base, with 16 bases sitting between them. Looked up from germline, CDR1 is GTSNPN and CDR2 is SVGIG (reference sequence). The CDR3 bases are TGTGCCTGGATTCGACCGGACACTAAGAACACTGAAGCTTTCTTT. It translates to CAWIRPDTKNTEAFF.

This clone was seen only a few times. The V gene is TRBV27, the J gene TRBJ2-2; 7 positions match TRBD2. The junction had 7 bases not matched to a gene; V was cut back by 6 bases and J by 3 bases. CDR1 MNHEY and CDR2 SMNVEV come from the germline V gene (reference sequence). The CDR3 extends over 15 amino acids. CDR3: CASSPGGWYTGELFF. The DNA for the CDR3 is TGTGCCAGCAGCCCCGGGGGGTGGTACACCGGGGAGCTGTTTTTT.

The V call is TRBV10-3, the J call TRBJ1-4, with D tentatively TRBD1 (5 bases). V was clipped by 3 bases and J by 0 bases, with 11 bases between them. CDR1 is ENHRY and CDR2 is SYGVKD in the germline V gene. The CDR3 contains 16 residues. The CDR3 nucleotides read TGTGCCATCAGTGAAAGGGGAATGGCAACTAATGAAAAACTGTTTTTT. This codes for CAISERGMATNEKLFF.

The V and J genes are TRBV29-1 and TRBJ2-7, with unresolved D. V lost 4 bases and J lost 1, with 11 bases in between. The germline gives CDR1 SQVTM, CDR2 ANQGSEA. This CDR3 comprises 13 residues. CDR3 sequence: CSVGTFGSYEQYF. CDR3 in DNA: TGCAGCGTTGGGACCTTTGGGTCCTACGAGCAGTACTTC.